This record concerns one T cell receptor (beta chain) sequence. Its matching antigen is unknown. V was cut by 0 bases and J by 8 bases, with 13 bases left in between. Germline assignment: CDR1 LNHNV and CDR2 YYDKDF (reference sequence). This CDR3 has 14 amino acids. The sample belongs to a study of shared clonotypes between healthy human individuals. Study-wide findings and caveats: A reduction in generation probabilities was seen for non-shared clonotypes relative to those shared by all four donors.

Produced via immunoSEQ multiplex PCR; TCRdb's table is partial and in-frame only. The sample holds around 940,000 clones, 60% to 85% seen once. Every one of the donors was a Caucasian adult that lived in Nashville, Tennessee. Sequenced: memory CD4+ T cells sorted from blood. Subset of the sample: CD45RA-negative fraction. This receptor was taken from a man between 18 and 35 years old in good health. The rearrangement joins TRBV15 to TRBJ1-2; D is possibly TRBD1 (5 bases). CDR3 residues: CATSRDRQGEGYTF. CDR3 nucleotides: TGTGCCACCAGCAGAGATCGGCAGGGTGAAGGCTACACCTTC.